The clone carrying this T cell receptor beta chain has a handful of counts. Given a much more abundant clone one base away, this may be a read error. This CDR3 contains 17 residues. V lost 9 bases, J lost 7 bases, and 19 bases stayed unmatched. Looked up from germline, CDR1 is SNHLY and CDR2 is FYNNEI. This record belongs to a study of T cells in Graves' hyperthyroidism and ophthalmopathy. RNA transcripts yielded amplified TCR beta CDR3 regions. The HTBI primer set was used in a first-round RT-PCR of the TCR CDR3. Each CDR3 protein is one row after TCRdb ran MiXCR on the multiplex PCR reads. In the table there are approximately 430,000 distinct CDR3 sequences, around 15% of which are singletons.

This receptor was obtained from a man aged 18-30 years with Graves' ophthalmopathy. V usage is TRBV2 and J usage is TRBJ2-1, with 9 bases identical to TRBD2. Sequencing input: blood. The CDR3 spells CASLRETGGGAGNEQFF. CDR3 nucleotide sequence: TGTGCCAGTCTCCGGGAGACTGGCGGGGGGGCCGGTAATGAGCAGTTCTTC.